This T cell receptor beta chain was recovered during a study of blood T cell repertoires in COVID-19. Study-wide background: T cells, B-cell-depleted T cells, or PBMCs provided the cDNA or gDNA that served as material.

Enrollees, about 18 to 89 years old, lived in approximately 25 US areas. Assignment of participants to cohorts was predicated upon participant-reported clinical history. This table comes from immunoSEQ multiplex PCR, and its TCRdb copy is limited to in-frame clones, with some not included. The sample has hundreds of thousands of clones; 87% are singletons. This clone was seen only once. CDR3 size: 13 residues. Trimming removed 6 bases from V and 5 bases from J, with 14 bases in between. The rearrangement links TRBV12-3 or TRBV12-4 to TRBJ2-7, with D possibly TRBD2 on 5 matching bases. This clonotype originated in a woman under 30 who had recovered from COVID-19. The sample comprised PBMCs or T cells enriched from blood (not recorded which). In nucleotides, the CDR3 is TGTGCCAGCAGCAATCCCTTGAGGGACGAGCAGTACTTC. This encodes CASSNPLRDEQYF.